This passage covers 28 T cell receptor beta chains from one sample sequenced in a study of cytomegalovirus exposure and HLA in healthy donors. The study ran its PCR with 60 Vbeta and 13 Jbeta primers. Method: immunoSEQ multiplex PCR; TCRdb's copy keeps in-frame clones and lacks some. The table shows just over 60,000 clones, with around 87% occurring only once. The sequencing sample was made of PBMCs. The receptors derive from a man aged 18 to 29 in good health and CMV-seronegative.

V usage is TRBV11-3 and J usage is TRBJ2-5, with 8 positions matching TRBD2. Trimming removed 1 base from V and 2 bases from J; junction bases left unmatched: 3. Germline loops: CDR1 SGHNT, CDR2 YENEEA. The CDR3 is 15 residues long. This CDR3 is CASSLGRGVQETQYF. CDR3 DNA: TGTGCCAGCAGCTTAGGGCGGGGGGTTCAAGAGACCCAGTACTTC.

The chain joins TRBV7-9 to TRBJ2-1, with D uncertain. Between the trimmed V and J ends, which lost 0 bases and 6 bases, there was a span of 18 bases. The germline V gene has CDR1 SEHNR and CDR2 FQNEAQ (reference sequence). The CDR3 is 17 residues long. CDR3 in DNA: TGTGCCAGCAGCTTAGCGCTCGTCACCACTCTTCCCAATGAGCAGTTCTTC. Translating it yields CASSLALVTTLPNEQFF.

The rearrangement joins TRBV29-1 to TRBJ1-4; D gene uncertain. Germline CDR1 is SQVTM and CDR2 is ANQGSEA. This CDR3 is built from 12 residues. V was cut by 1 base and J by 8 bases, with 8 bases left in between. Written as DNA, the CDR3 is TGCAGCGTTGAAGGAGGAGAGGAAAAACTGTTTTTT. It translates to CSVEGGEEKLFF.

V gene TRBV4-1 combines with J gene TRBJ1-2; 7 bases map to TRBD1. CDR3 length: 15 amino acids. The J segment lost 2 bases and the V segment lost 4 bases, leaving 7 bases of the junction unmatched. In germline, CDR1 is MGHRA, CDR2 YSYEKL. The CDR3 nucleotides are TGCGCCAGCAGCCCCGCTGACAGGGCAAACTATGGCTACACCTTC. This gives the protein CASSPADRANYGYTF.

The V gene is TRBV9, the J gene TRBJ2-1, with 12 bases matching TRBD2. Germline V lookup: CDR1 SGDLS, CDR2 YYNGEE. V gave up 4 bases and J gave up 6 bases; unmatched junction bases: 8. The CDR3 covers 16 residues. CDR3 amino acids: CASSSRLAGATNEQFF. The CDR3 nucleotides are TGTGCCAGCAGCTCAAGACTAGCGGGGGCGACCAATGAGCAGTTCTTC.

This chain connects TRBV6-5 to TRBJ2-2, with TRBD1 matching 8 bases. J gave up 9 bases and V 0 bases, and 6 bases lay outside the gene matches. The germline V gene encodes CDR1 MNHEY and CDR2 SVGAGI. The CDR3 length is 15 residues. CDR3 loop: CASSYSGQGGWELFF. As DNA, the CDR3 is TGTGCCAGCAGTTACTCCGGACAGGGCGGTTGGGAGCTGTTTTTT.

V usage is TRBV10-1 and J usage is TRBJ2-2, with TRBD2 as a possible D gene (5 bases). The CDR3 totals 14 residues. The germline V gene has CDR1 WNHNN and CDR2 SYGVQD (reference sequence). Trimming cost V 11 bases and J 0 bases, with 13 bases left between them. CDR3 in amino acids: CADKEDTNTGELFF. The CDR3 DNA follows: TGCGCCGACAAGGAGGATACGAACACCGGGGAGCTGTTTTTT.

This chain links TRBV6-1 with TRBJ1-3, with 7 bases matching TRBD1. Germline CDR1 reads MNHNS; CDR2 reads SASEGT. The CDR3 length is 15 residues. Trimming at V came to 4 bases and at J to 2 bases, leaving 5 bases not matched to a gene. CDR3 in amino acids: CASSGLQGTGNTIYF. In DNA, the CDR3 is TGTGCCAGCAGTGGGCTACAGGGGACTGGAAACACCATATATTTT.

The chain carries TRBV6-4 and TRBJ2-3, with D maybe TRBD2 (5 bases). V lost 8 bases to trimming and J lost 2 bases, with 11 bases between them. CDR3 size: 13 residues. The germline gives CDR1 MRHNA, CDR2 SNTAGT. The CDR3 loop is CASASGPTDTQYF. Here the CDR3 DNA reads TGTGCCAGCGCCAGCGGACCCACAGATACGCAGTATTTT.

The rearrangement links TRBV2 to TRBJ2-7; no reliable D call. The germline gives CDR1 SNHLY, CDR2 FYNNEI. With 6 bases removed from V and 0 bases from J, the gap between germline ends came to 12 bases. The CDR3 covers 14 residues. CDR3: CASRLGGYSYEQYF. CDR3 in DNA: TGTGCCAGCAGACTCGGCGGTTACTCCTACGAGCAGTACTTC.

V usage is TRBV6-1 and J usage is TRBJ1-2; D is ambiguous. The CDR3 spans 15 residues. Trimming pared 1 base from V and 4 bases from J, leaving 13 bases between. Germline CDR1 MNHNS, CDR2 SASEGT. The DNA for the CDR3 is TGTGCCAGCAGTGAAGTCCGGCCGGCGGGCTATGGCTACACCTTC. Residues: CASSEVRPAGYGYTF.

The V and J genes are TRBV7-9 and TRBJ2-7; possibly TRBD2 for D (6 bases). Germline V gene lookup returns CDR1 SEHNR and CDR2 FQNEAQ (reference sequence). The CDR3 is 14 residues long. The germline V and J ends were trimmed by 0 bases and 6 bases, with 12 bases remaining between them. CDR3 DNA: TGTGCCAGCAGCTTAGCGGGGGAGGCTTCCGAGCAGTACTTC. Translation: CASSLAGEASEQYF.

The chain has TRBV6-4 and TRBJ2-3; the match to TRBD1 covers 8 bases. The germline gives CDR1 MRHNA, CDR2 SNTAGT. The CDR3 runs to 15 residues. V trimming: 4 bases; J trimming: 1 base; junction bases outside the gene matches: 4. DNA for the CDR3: TGTGCCAGCAGTGCCGGACAGGGAGGCACAGATACGCAGTATTTT. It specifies CASSAGQGGTDTQYF.

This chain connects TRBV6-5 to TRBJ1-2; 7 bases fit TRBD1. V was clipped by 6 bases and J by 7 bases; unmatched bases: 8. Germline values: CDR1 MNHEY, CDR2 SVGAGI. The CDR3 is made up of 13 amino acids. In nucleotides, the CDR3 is TGTGCCAGCAGCGACAGGGCGCCAGGTGGCTACACCTTC. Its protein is CASSDRAPGGYTF.

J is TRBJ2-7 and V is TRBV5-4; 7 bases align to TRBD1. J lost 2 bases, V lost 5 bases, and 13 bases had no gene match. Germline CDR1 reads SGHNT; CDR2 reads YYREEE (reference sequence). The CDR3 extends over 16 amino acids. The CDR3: CASSKDRDPTAYEQYF. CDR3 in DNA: TGTGCCAGCAGTAAAGACAGGGATCCTACGGCCTACGAGCAGTACTTC. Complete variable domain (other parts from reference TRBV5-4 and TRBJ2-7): ETGVTQSPTHLIKTRGQQVTLRCSSQSGHNTVSWYQQALGQGPQFIFQYYREEENGRGNFPPRFSGLQFPNYSSELNVNALELDDSALYLCASSKDRDPTAYEQYFGPGTRLTVT.

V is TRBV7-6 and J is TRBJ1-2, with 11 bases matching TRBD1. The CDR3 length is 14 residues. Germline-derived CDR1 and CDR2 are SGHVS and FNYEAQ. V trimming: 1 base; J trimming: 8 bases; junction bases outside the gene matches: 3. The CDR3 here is CASSLGGQGVGYTF. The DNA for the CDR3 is TGTGCCAGCAGCTTAGGGGGACAGGGGGTCGGCTACACCTTC.

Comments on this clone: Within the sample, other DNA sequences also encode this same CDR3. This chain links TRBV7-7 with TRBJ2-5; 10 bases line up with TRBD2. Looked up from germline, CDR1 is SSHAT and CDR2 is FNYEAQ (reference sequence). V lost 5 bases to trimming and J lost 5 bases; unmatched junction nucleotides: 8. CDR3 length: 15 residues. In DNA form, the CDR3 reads TGTGCCAGCAGCCGCAGCGGGGGGGCCTCGGAGACCCAGTACTTC. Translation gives CASSRSGGASETQYF.

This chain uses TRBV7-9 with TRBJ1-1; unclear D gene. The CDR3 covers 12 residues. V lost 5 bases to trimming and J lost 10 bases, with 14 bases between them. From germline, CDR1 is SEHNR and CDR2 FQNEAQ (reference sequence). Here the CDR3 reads CASSHPGGRAFF. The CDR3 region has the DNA TGTGCCAGCAGCCACCCGGGAGGGCGAGCTTTCTTT.

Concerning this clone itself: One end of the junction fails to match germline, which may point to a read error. The CDR3 region is CASSLGYDRRYGYTF. CDR3 sequence (DNA): TGCGCCAGCAGTTTGGGGTATGACAGACGATATGGCTACACCTTC. This rearrangement joins TRBV5-1 to TRBJ1-2, with a weak D call TRBD1 (5 bases). This CDR3 contains 15 residues. CDR1 is SGHRS and CDR2 is YFSETQ in the germline V gene.

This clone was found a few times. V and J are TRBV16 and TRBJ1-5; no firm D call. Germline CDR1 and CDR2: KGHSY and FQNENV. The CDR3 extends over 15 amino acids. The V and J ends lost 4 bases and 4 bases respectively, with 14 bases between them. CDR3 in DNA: TGTGCCAGCAGCCCGGGGATCATGGGGAATCAGCCCCAGCATTTT. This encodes CASSPGIMGNQPQHF.

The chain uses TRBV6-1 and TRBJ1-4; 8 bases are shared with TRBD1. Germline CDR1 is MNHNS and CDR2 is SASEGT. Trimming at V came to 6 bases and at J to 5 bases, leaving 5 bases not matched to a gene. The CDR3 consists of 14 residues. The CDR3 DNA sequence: TGTGCCAGCAGCAGCTGGGACAGGAATGAAAAACTGTTTTTT. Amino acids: CASSSWDRNEKLFF.

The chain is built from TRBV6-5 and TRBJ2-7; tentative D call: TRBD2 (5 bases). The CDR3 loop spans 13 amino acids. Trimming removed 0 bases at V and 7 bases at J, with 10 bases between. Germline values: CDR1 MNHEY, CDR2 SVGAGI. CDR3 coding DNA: TGTGCCAGCAGTTACTCGGATACGGGAGAGCAGTACTTC. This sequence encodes CASSYSDTGEQYF.

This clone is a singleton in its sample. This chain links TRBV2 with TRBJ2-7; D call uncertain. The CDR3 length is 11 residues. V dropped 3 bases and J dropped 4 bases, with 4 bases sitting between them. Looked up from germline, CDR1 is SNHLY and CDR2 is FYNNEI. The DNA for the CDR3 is TGTGCCAGCAGTGACAGGTACGAGCAGTACTTC. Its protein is CASSDRYEQYF. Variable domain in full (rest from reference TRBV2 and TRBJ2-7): EPEVTQTPSHQVTQMGQEVILRCVPISNHLYFYWYRQILGQKVEFLVSFYNNEISEKSEIFDDQFSVERPDGSNFTLKIRSTKLEDSAMYFCASSDRYEQYFGPGTRLTVT.

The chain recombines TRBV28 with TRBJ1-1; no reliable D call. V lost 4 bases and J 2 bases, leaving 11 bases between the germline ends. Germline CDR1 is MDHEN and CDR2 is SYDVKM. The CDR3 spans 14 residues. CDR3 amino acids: CASSSPPGNTEAFF. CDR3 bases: TGTGCCAGCAGTTCCCCGCCGGGAAACACTGAAGCTTTCTTT.

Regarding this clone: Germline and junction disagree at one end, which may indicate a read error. CDR3 DNA: TGTGCCAGCAGGGAAGACAGGGGAGCGGTCCAGCCCCAGCATTTT. Its protein is CASREDRGAVQPQHF. The V gene is TRBV2, the J gene TRBJ1-5; 8 positions match TRBD1. The germline V gene has CDR1 SNHLY and CDR2 FYNNEI. This CDR3 spans 15 amino acids.

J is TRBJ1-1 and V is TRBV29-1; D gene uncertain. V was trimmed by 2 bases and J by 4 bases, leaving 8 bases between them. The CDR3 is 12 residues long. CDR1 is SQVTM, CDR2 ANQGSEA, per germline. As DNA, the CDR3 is TGCAGCGTTGAAACGGTGTTCACTGAAGCTTTCTTT. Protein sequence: CSVETVFTEAFF.

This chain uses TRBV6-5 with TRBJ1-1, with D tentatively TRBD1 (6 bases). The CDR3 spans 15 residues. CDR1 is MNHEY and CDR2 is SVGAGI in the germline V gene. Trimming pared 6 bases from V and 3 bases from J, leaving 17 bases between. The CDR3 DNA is TGTGCCAGCAGGTACGGGGCAGGGGCGGACACTGAAGCTTTCTTT. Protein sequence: CASRYGAGADTEAFF.

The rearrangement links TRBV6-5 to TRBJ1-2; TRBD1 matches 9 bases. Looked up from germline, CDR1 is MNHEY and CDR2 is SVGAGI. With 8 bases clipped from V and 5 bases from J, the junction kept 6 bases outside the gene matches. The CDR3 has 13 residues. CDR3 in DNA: TGTGCCAGCCGAAGGACAGGGGTTTATGGCTACACCTTC. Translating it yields CASRRTGVYGYTF.